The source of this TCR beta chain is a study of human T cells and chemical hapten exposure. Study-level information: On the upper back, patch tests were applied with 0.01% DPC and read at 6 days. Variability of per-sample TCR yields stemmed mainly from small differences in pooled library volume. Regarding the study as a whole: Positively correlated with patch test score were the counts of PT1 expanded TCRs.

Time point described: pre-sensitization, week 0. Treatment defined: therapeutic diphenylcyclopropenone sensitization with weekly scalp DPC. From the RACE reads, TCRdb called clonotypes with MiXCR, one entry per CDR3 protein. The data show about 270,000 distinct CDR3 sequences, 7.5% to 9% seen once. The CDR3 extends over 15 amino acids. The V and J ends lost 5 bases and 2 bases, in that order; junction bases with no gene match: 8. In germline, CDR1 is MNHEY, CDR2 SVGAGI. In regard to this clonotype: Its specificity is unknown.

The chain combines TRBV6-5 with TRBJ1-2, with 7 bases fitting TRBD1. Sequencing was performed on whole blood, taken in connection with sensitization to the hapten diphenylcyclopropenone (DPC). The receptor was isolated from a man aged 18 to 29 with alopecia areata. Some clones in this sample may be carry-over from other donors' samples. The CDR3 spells CASSQGQDKNYGYTF. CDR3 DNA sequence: TGTGCCAGCAGTCAAGGACAGGATAAAAACTATGGCTACACCTTC.